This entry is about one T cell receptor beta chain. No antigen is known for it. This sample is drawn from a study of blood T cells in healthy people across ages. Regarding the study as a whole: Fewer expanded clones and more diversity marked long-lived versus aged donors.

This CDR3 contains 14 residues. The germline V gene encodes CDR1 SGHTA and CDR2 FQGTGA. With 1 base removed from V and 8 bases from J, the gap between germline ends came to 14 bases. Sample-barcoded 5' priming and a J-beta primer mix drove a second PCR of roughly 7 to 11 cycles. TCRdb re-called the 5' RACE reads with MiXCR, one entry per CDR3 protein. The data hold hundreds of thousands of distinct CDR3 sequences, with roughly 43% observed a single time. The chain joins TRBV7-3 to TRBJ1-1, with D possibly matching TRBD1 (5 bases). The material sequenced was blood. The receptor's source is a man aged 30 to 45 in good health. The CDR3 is CASSLRDSIREAFF. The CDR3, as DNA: TGTGCCAGCAGCTTAAGAGACAGTATACGGGAAGCTTTCTTT.